The 6 T cell receptor beta chains listed next were all sequenced from one sample in a study of T cell changes during pregnancy in multiple sclerosis. TCRdb's table, derived via immunoSEQ multiplex PCR, lists solely in-frame clones and lacks some. The sample has over 70,000 clones; around 93% are singletons. The source was peripheral blood, collected in the third trimester of pregnancy. Receptors originate from a female donor with multiple sclerosis, enrolled in a pregnancy study.

The chain employs TRBV5-4 and TRBJ1-3, with 10 bases matching TRBD1. This CDR3 spans 18 amino acids. With 0 bases clipped from V and 0 bases from J, the junction kept 6 bases outside the gene matches. From germline, CDR1 is SGHNT and CDR2 YYREEE (reference sequence). In nucleotides, the CDR3 is TGTGCCAGCAGCTTGGGAGGGACAGGGGCTTTCTCTGGAAACACCATATATTTT. Amino acid sequence: CASSLGGTGAFSGNTIYF.

The chain combines TRBV30 with TRBJ2-7; TRBD1 agrees at 9 bases. Germline V gene sequence: CDR1 GTSNPN, CDR2 SVGIG (reference sequence). Trimming took 5 bases from V and 3 from J; bases not matched to a gene: 5. This CDR3 contains 13 residues. The CDR3: CAWGPGQGYEQYF. CDR3 nucleotide sequence: TGTGCCTGGGGACCGGGACAGGGCTACGAGCAGTACTTC.

This chain joins TRBV2 and TRBJ2-4, with D perhaps TRBD1 (6 bases). The CDR3 has 13 residues. CDR1 and CDR2 from the germline V gene are SNHLY and FYNNEI. The V end lost 10 bases, the J end lost 2 bases, and 12 bases lay between the germline ends. The CDR3 nucleotides are TGTGCCACCCTGAGGGGGACCAAAAACATTCAGTACTTC. The encoded protein is CATLRGTKNIQYF. Complete variable domain (other parts from reference TRBV2 and TRBJ2-4): EPEVTQTPSHQVTQMGQEVILRCVPISNHLYFYWYRQILGQKVEFLVSFYNNEISEKSEIFDDQFSVERPDGSNFTLKIRSTKLEDSAMYFCATLRGTKNIQYFGAGTRLSVL.

CDR3 loop: CASRSQGPYNEQFF. DNA for the CDR3: TGTGCCAGCAGATCTCAGGGCCCATACAATGAGCAGTTCTTC. The rearrangement joins TRBV6-1 to TRBJ2-1; possible D gene TRBD1, 5 bases. Trimming took 6 bases from V and 4 from J, leaving 13 bases between them. There are 14 residues in the CDR3. From germline, CDR1 is MNHNS and CDR2 SASEGT.

The chain has TRBV27 and TRBJ2-7, with 8 bases aligning to TRBD2. Germline loops: CDR1 MNHEY, CDR2 SMNVEV (reference sequence). The CDR3 is made up of 13 amino acids. Losses at the gene ends were 4 bases for V and 2 bases for J; bases not matched to a gene: 1. The CDR3: CASSYGRAYEQYF. The CDR3 bases are TGTGCCAGCAGTTACGGGAGGGCCTACGAGCAGTACTTC.

In its sample, this clone was seen once. The chain employs TRBV6-1 and TRBJ2-4; perhaps TRBD1 as D (5 bases). The germline V and J ends were trimmed by 1 base and 0 bases, with 13 bases remaining between them. This CDR3 contains 17 residues. The germline CDR1 and CDR2 sequences are MNHNS and SASEGT. The CDR3 reads CASSEVGVLVAKNIQYF. CDR3 DNA sequence: TGTGCCAGCAGTGAAGTAGGGGTTTTGGTAGCCAAAAACATTCAGTACTTC.